The 30 T cell receptor beta chains below come from one sample, sequenced in a study of blood T cells in healthy people across ages. Primers used in a second PCR of about 7 to 12 cycles were a sample-barcoded 5' primer and a J-beta primer mix. TCRdb re-derived calls from the 5' RACE reads in MiXCR, one entry per CDR3 protein. The sample lists about 720,000 distinct CDR3 sequences, around a fifth occurring once. The sample was blood. The receptors were gathered from a man aged 65 to 79 in good health.

This clonotype was recorded a few times. The rearrangement uses TRBV10-2 and TRBJ2-1, with D possibly matching TRBD1 (6 bases). V gave up 8 bases and J gave up 6 bases, with 14 bases separating them. Germline V gives CDR1 WSHSY, CDR2 SAAADI. The CDR3 has 13 residues. The CDR3 coding sequence is TGCGCCAGCGGGTTGGGGGCCGGCAATGAGCAGTTCTTC. Translating gives CASGLGAGNEQFF.

The rearrangement uses TRBV15 and TRBJ1-4; the D is unclear. Germline V CDR1 and CDR2: LNHNV, YYDKDF (reference sequence). With 0 bases removed from V and 2 bases from J, the gap between germline ends came to 13 bases. The CDR3 runs to 17 residues. In nucleotides, the CDR3 is TGTGCCACCAGCAGAGATTCCAGTACGACGACTAATGAAAAACTGTTTTTT. This codes for CATSRDSSTTTNEKLFF.

The chain has TRBV12-3 or TRBV12-4 and TRBJ2-1; 7 positions match TRBD2. The V segment lost 7 bases and the J segment 4 bases; nucleotides outside the gene matches: 7. The CDR3 runs 14 residues. DNA of the CDR3: TGTGCCAGCACTTTGCGGGAGAGATACAATGAGCAGTTCTTC. It is translated as CASTLRERYNEQFF.

This clonotype was picked up a small number of times. This chain uses TRBV9 with TRBJ2-3; the D is unclear. CDR3 length: 16 residues. V was pared by 0 bases and J by 1 base, with 12 bases between. From germline, CDR1 is SGDLS and CDR2 YYNGEE. The CDR3 DNA follows: TGTGCCAGCAGCGTAGGGGTTACACGTGGCACAGATACGCAGTATTTT. Translation: CASSVGVTRGTDTQYF.

J is TRBJ2-4 and V is TRBV7-2, with a weak D call TRBD2 (6 bases). V lost 3 bases and J lost 4, with 13 bases in between. Germline V gives CDR1 SGHTA, CDR2 FQGNSA. This CDR3 is built from 15 residues. The CDR3, as DNA: TGTGCCAGCAGCTTTCCGGGAGTAGAGAAAAACATTCAGTACTTC. Its protein is CASSFPGVEKNIQYF.

This clonotype was counted between two and nine times. The J gene is TRBJ2-6, the V gene TRBV27; D uncertain. Germline V lookup: CDR1 MNHEY, CDR2 SMNVEV (reference sequence). The V end was cut by 3 bases, the J end by 5 bases, with 8 bases between. The CDR3 covers 14 residues. The CDR3 nucleotides read TGTGCCAGCAGTTTTTCAGGTCGGGCCAACGTCCTGACTTTC. Translation: CASSFSGRANVLTF.

V is TRBV5-1 and J is TRBJ2-3; possible D gene TRBD1, 5 bases. The CDR3 extends over 16 amino acids. The ends were cut back, 1 base at V and 3 bases at J, with 15 bases in the middle. Germline V gene data show CDR1 as SGHRS and CDR2 as YFSETQ. CDR3 sequence: CASSLQQDPMTDTQYF. The CDR3, as DNA: TGCGCCAGCAGCTTGCAACAGGATCCTATGACAGATACGCAGTATTTT.

The gene calls are TRBV20-1 and TRBJ2-7; D gene unclear. This CDR3 region has 10 residues. The germline V gene encodes CDR1 DFQATT and CDR2 SNEGSKA (reference sequence). V lost 5 bases to trimming and J lost 4 bases, with 6 bases between them. CDR3 protein: CSALRYEQYF. The CDR3 region has the DNA TGCAGTGCTCTTCGGTACGAGCAGTACTTC.

As for this clonotype: One end of the junction varies from germline; a read error may be responsible. The chain's CDR3 is CASSLSLGVSNDQFF. CDR3 sequence (DNA): TGTGCCAGCAGCTTGAGCCTAGGAGTATCAAATGATCAGTTCTTC. The rearrangement uses TRBV7-9 and TRBJ2-1; D uncertain. The CDR3 consists of 15 residues. The germline V gene has CDR1 SEHNR and CDR2 FQNEAQ (reference sequence).

This chain links TRBV14 with TRBJ2-1, with 10 bases lining up with TRBD2. In germline, CDR1 is SGHDN, CDR2 FVKESK. J gave up 0 bases and V 1 base, and 6 bases lay outside the gene matches. This CDR3 comprises 18 residues. The CDR3 is CASSQGRASGSSYNEQFF. CDR3 DNA: TGTGCCAGCAGCCAAGGGAGGGCTAGCGGGAGCTCCTACAATGAGCAGTTCTTC.

The chain recombines TRBV12-3 or TRBV12-4 with TRBJ2-5, with a possible D match to TRBD2 (6 bases). The CDR3 consists of 16 residues. Trimming took off 1 base at V and 2 bases at J, with 14 bases between the two ends. Here the CDR3 DNA reads TGTGCCAGCAGTTTAGGACGCGGGGTGGGGCAAGAGACCCAGTACTTC. Its protein product is CASSLGRGVGQETQYF.

This clonotype was seen a handful of times. A much larger clone differs from this one at a single base, so this may be a read error. The chain links TRBV18 to TRBJ1-4; a possible D gene is TRBD1 (5 bases). Trimming took off 2 bases at V and 8 bases at J, with 18 bases between the two ends. This CDR3 is built from 16 residues. Germline loops: CDR1 KGHSH, CDR2 LQKENI. CDR3 in amino acids: CASSPISGAGKEKLFF. Here the CDR3 DNA reads TGTGCCAGCTCACCAATCTCCGGGGCAGGGAAAGAAAAACTGTTTTTT.

The chain employs TRBV20-1 and TRBJ1-4, with 9 nucleotides matching TRBD1. Trimming removed 2 bases from V and 8 bases from J; junction bases left unmatched: 6. Germline CDR1 DFQATT, CDR2 SNEGSKA (reference sequence). CDR3 length equals 14 residues. DNA for the CDR3: TGCAGTGCTAGACCCGGGACAGGGAGGGAAAAACTGTTTTTT. Translating gives CSARPGTGREKLFF.

This clonotype came up a few times. This chain joins TRBV28 and TRBJ2-7; possible D gene TRBD1, 6 bases. Germline V gene lookup returns CDR1 MDHEN and CDR2 SYDVKM. V was shortened by 8 bases and J by 6 bases, with 14 bases between the two germline ends. This CDR3 is built from 12 residues. The CDR3 sequence is CASSQGIGEQYF. CDR3 DNA: TGTGCCAGCTCACAGGGTATTGGCGAGCAGTACTTC. Filled out from reference TRBV28 and TRBJ2-7, the complete variable domain reads DVKVTQSSRYLVKRTGEKVFLECVQDMDHENMFWYRQDPGLGLRLIYFSYDVKMKEKGDIPEGYSVSREKKERFSLILESASTNQTSMYLCASSQGIGEQYFGPGTRLTVT.

The CDR3 sequence is CASRIQGSMADTQYF. The CDR3 DNA is TGTGCCAGCAGGATACAAGGTAGCATGGCAGATACGCAGTATTTT. This chain links TRBV6-2 or TRBV6-3 with TRBJ2-3; D unclear. V lost 6 bases to trimming and J lost 4 bases, with 17 bases between them. The CDR3 length is 15 residues. The germline V gene has CDR1 MNHEY and CDR2 SVGEGT.

This clonotype was counted between two and nine times. The genes are TRBV29-1 and TRBJ1-2, with TRBD1 identical over 7 bases. CDR1 and CDR2 (germline): SQVTM, ANQGSEA. CDR3 length equals 13 residues. CDR3: CADRTPLNYGYTF. CDR3 in DNA: TGCGCGGACAGGACACCCCTGAACTATGGCTACACCTTC.

The gene calls are TRBV5-1 and TRBJ2-7, with TRBD2 matching over 7 bases. Germline CDR1 reads SGHRS; CDR2 reads YFSETQ. This CDR3 region has 16 residues. Trimming took 0 bases from V and 2 from J; bases not matched to a gene: 8. This CDR3 is CASSLAGSGPAYEQYF. The CDR3 DNA follows: TGCGCCAGCAGCTTGGCGGGTAGCGGGCCCGCCTACGAGCAGTACTTC.

The table lists this clonotype with a few counts. The J gene is TRBJ2-5, the V gene TRBV6-2 or TRBV6-3; D not resolved. Germline V gene lookup returns CDR1 MNHEY and CDR2 SVGEGT. The CDR3 runs to 13 residues. Trimming left V 10 bases short and J 1 base short, with 13 bases between. This CDR3 reads CATRRDGQETQYF. Written as DNA, the CDR3 is TGTGCCACTAGACGAGATGGCCAAGAGACCCAGTACTTC.

This clonotype was counted only a few times. This rearrangement joins TRBV5-5 to TRBJ2-1; D might be TRBD1 or TRBD2, each matching 5 bases. The DNA end favors TRBJ2-7, so the J call may be wrong. This CDR3 region has 16 residues. From germline, CDR1 is SGHKS and CDR2 YYEKEE (reference sequence). CDR3 sequence: CASSLSSGSPSYEQYF. As DNA, the CDR3 is TGTGCCAGCAGCTTAAGCTCAGGGAGTCCGTCCTACGAGCAGTACTTC.

In this sample, this clonotype turned up a few times. This CDR3 is CASGRSWGTEAFF. The DNA for the CDR3 is TGTGCCAGCGGTCGGTCATGGGGCACTGAAGCTTTCTTT. The chain combines TRBV11-2 with TRBJ1-1; no clear D. V gave up 8 bases and J gave up 4 bases, with 14 bases separating them. This CDR3 is 13 amino acids long. Germline lookup yields CDR1 SGHAT and CDR2 FQNNGV. Filled out from reference TRBV11-2 and TRBJ1-1, the complete variable domain reads EAGVAQSPRYKIIEKRQSVAFWCNPISGHATLYWYQQILGQGPKLLIQFQNNGVVDDSQLPKDRFSAERLKGVDSTLKIQPAKLEDSAVYLCASGRSWGTEAFFGQGTRLTVV.

This clonotype has a handful of counts. The J gene is TRBJ2-2, the V gene TRBV5-1; 12 bases line up with TRBD2. The CDR3 has 18 residues. Germline loops: CDR1 SGHRS, CDR2 YFSETQ. V trimming: 0 bases; J trimming: 4 bases; junction bases outside the gene matches: 7. Here the CDR3 reads CASSLAPSGRAGTGELFF. CDR3 nucleotide sequence: TGCGCCAGCAGCTTGGCCCCTAGCGGGAGGGCCGGCACCGGGGAGCTGTTTTTT.

This clonotype has more than one count but fewer than ten. V and J are TRBV29-1 and TRBJ2-4; no definite D call. The V gene lost 1 base and the J gene lost 4 bases, with 14 bases spanning the gap. Germline loops: CDR1 SQVTM, CDR2 ANQGSEA. This CDR3 has 15 residues. The CDR3 DNA reads as TGCAGCGTTGAAGCCGGGCGTTTTGGGAAAAACATTCAGTACTTC. Protein sequence: CSVEAGRFGKNIQYF.

This clonotype was seen a handful of times. The V call is TRBV5-1, the J call TRBJ1-4; weak D call: TRBD1 (5 bases). CDR3 length equals 16 residues. Deletions cut 4 bases from V and 0 bases from J, with 13 bases between. Germline V CDR1 and CDR2: SGHRS, YFSETQ. The CDR3 reads CASSAQGPATNEKLFF. DNA for the CDR3: TGCGCCAGCAGCGCCCAGGGACCTGCAACTAATGAAAAACTGTTTTTT.

This sequence joins TRBV7-2 and TRBJ1-3; 10 bases are shared with TRBD1. Looked up from germline, CDR1 is SGHTA and CDR2 is FQGNSA. This CDR3 comprises 17 residues. V shed 2 bases and J 5 bases; nucleotides not matched to a gene: 9. Here the CDR3 reads CASSLSGTGALRNTIYF. Written as DNA, the CDR3 is TGTGCCAGCAGCTTATCGGGGACAGGGGCATTGAGAAACACCATATATTTT.

This clonotype was found a few times. This rearrangement joins TRBV20-1 to TRBJ2-3; no clear D gene. CDR3 length equals 13 residues. Germline V gene lookup returns CDR1 DFQATT and CDR2 SNEGSKA (reference sequence). V lost 5 bases, J lost 0 bases, and 9 bases lay in between. In nucleotides, the CDR3 is TGCAGTGCTTTGGCGGAAAGCACAGATACGCAGTATTTT. It codes for CSALAESTDTQYF.

This sequence joins TRBV5-1 and TRBJ2-1; TRBD1 matches at 10 bases. V was clipped by 4 bases and J by 9 bases; unmatched bases: 4. Germline V CDR1 and CDR2: SGHRS, YFSETQ. The CDR3 has 13 amino acids. CDR3 in DNA: TGCGCCAGCAGCCGACAGGGGGCGATTGAGCAGTTCTTC. Protein sequence: CASSRQGAIEQFF. Full variable domain (missing parts from reference TRBV5-1 and TRBJ2-1): KAGVTQTPRYLIKTRGQQVTLSCSPISGHRSVSWYQQTPGQGLQFLFEYFSETQRNKGNFPGRFSGRQFSNSRSEMNVSTLELGDSALYLCASSRQGAIEQFFGPGTRLTVL.

The chain joins TRBV12-3 or TRBV12-4 to TRBJ2-5, with a tentative D call TRBD1 (6 bases). The length of the CDR3 is 14 residues. Deletions cut 4 bases from V and 3 bases from J, with 12 bases between. Here the CDR3 DNA reads TGTGCCAGCAGTTCTCTGGGGGCTAAAGAGACCCAGTACTTC. It specifies CASSSLGAKETQYF.

The V call is TRBV12-3 or TRBV12-4, the J call TRBJ2-3, with D possibly being TRBD1 (5 bases). The CDR3 is 13 amino acids. With 10 bases removed from V and 0 bases from J, the gap between germline ends came to 11 bases. The CDR3 region has the DNA TGTGCCACTTCACACAGGAGCACAGATACGCAGTATTTT. Residues: CATSHRSTDTQYF.

This clonotype was observed a few times. This sequence joins TRBV6-4 and TRBJ2-3, with D maybe TRBD1 (5 bases). The CDR3 consists of 17 residues. Trimming shortened V by 3 bases and J by 1 base, and 17 bases separated the two germline ends. Germline values: CDR1 MRHNA, CDR2 SNTAGT. CDR3 coding DNA: TGTGCCAGCAGTGATCGGATTCAGCAGGGTTGCACAGATACGCAGTATTTT. Translating gives CASSDRIQQGCTDTQYF.

This clonotype was detected once. V gene TRBV4-3 combines with J gene TRBJ1-2; D unclear. With 4 bases removed from V and 1 base from J, the gap between germline ends came to 16 bases. The CDR3 spans 16 residues. Germline V gives CDR1 LGHNA, CDR2 YSLEER. CDR3 region: CASSPSRATVNYGYTF. CDR3 coding DNA: TGCGCCAGCAGCCCATCAAGGGCGACTGTTAACTATGGCTACACCTTC.